A selection of T cell receptor beta chains follows, all from one sample in a study of blood T cell repertoires in COVID-19. TCRdb keeps only in-frame clones here, not all; method: immunoSEQ multiplex PCR. This table holds 200,000 to 250,000 clones, 90% found once. The sequenced sample consisted of PBMCs or T cells enriched from blood (not recorded which). Receptor source: a man aged 25-45 years who had been exposed to COVID-19. Both conserved end residues are part of each CDR3. The D gene is left open where the match is weak. Rows may omit the clone size; those that give it use once, few, many or a size class.

>TRBJ2-7|12|NA|NA|TRBV7-9
TGTGCCAGCAGCCCCGAGGCCAACGAGCAGTACTTC
CASSPEANEQYF
>TRBJ1-5|15|TRBD1|NA|TRBV18
TGTGCCAGCTCATTCGCGGGACAGGGCAATCAGCCCCAGCATTTT
CASSFAGQGNQPQHF
>TRBJ1-1|14|TRBD1|NA|TRBV19
TGTGCCAGTAGCCAAGTTGGGACAGGGTTTGGAGCTTTCTTT
CASSQVGTGFGAFF
>TRBJ2-5|15|NA|NA|TRBV24-1
TGTGCCACCAGTGTTCCGGAGGGGGCTCAAGAGACCCAGTACTTC
CATSVPEGAQETQYF
>TRBJ2-1|11|NA|NA|TRBV2
TGTGCCAGCTACTCTCGGGTGGGGCAGTTCTTC
CASYSRVGQFF
>TRBJ1-2|12|NA|NA|TRBV6-2/TRBV6-3
TGTGCCAGCAGTCCCTCCGTTAATGGCTACACCTTC
CASSPSVNGYTF
>TRBJ1-2|15|NA|NA|TRBV10-2
TGCGCCAGCAGTGAGACGCGAGGAGGGGACTATGGCTACACCTTC
CASSETRGGDYGYTF
>TRBJ2-2|14|NA|NA|TRBV5-1
TGCGCCAGCAAGGAGGAGGCGAACACCGGGGAGCTGTTTTTT
CASKEEANTGELFF
>TRBJ2-7|15|TRBD2|few|TRBV7-2
TGTGCCAGCAGCTTAGAACGGGGGGGCCTGTACGAGCAGTACTTC
CASSLERGGLYEQYF
>TRBJ2-1|14|NA|NA|TRBV6-5
TGTGCCAGCACCCCCGATTTGAATGCGAAAGAGCAGTTCTTC
CASTPDLNAKEQFF
>TRBJ2-7|19|TRBD2|NA|TRBV5-1
TGCGCCAGCAGCACTTGGCCCCAGACCGGGACTAGCATCTTGTACGAGCAGTACTTC
CASSTWPQTGTSILYEQYF
>TRBJ1-5|15|NA|NA|TRBV7-8
TGTGCCAGCAGCCCCGAAGACAGGTTAAATCAGCCCCAGCATTTT
CASSPEDRLNQPQHF
>TRBJ1-1|13|NA|NA|TRBV27
TGTGCCAGCAGTTCCCCTTTGCCGGGGGAGGCTTTCTTT
CASSSPLPGEAFF
>TRBJ2-5|16|TRBD2|NA|TRBV30
TGTGCCTGGAGTCACGGACTAGCGGGGGAGCAAGAGACCCAGTACTTC
CAWSHGLAGEQETQYF
>TRBJ1-1|13|NA|NA|TRBV7-9
TGTGCCAGCAGCTTAACAGAGGGAACTGAAGCTTTCTTT
CASSLTEGTEAFF
>TRBJ1-1|15|TRBD1|NA|TRBV10-2
TGCGCCAGCAGTGAGGTGGGACAGGGTAGCACTGAAGCTTTCTTT
CASSEVGQGSTEAFF
>TRBJ1-4|13|NA|few|TRBV18
TGTGCCAGCTCACCAAAGGGGGATGAAAAACTGTTTTTT
CASSPKGDEKLFF
>TRBJ1-1|16|NA|NA|TRBV27
TGTGCCAGCAGTTTAAAGGCGTGGCAGGAACGCACTGAAGCTTTCTTT
CASSLKAWQERTEAFF
>TRBJ2-5|15|TRBD2|NA|TRBV2
TGTGCCAGCAGTGACATAGCGGGGGGGCGGGAGACCCAGTACTTC
CASSDIAGGRETQYF